This TCR beta chain came from a study of T cells in localized non-small cell lung cancer. Profiled with immunoSEQ multiplex PCR; TCRdb holds only in-frame clones, not every one. The sample carries about 26,000 clones, 80% to 85% recorded once. Sample: peripheral blood, taken before any cancer treatment. This clonotype originated in a woman aged 40-69 years with stage I lung adenocarcinoma.

The CDR3 spells CASSFDRNTEAFF. CDR3 bases: TGTGCCAGCAGTTTCGACAGGAACACTGAAGCTTTCTTT. V and J are TRBV6-6 and TRBJ1-1; weak D call: TRBD1 (5 bases). The germline gives CDR1 MNHNY, CDR2 SVGAGI (reference sequence). This CDR3 comprises 13 residues. V was trimmed by 4 bases and J by 1 base, leaving 7 bases between them.